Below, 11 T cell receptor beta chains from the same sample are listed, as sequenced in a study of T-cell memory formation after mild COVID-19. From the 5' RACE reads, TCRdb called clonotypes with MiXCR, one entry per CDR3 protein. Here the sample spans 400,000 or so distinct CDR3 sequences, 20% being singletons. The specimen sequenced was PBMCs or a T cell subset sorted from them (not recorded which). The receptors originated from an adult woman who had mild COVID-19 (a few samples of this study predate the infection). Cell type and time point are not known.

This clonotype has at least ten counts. The CDR3 coding sequence is TGTGCCAGCGCTAAATCGGCAGGGGCCTACAATGAGCAGTTCTTC. This codes for CASAKSAGAYNEQFF. The J gene is TRBJ2-1, the V gene TRBV7-8; D perhaps matches TRBD1 (6 bases). This CDR3 contains 15 residues. CDR1 is SGHVS and CDR2 is FQNEAQ in the germline V gene. Trimming pared 8 bases from V and 2 bases from J, leaving 16 bases between.

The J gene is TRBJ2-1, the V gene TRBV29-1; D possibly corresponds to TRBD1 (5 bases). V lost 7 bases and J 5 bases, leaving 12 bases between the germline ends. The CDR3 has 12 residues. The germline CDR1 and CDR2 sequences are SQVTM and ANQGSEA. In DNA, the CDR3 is TGCAGCGCCAAACAGGACGACAATGAGCAGTTCTTC. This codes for CSAKQDDNEQFF.

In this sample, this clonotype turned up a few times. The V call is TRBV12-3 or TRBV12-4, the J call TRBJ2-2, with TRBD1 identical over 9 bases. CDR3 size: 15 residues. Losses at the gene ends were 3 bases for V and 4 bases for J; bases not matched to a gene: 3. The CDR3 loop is CASSFGTGRTGELFF. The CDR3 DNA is TGTGCCAGCAGTTTCGGGACAGGGCGCACCGGGGAGCTGTTTTTT.

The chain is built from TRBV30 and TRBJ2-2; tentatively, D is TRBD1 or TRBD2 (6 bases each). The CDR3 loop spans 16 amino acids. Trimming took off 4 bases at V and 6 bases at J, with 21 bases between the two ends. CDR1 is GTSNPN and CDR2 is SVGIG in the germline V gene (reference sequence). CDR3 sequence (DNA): TGTGCCTGGAAGGGGGGACCGGTTTCTAAGGCCGGGGAGCTGTTTTTT. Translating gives CAWKGGPVSKAGELFF.

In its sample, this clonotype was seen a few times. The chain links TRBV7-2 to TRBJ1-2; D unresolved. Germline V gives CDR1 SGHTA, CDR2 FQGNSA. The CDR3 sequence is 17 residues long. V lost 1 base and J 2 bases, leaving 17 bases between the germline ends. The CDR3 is CASSLETPVTSNYGYTF. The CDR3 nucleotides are TGTGCCAGCAGCTTAGAAACCCCAGTAACTTCCAACTATGGCTACACCTTC. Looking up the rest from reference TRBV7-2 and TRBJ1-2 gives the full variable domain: GAGVSQSPSNKVTEKGKDVELRCDPISGHTALYWYRQSLGQGLEFLIYFQGNSAPDKSGLPSDRFSAERTGGSVSTLTIQRTQQEDSAVYLCASSLETPVTSNYGYTFGSGTRLTVV.

CDR3 residues: CATSTPSRGEKLFF. In nucleotides, the CDR3 is TGTGCCACCAGTACGCCGTCTAGGGGTGAAAAACTGTTTTTT. The V call is TRBV24-1, the J call TRBJ1-4, with TRBD1 as a possible D gene (5 bases). This CDR3 has 14 residues. V lost 6 bases to trimming and J lost 7 bases, with 14 bases between them. Germline CDR1 KGHDR, CDR2 SFDVKD.

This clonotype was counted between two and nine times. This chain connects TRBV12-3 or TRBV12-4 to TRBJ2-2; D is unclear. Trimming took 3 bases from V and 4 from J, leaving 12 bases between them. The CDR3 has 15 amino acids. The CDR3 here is CASSLGLGPTGELFF. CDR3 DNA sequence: TGTGCCAGCAGTTTGGGCCTAGGCCCCACCGGGGAGCTGTTTTTT.

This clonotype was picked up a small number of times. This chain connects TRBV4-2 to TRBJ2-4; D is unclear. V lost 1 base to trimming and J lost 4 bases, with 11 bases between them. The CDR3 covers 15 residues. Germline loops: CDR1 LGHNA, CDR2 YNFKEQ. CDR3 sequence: CASSQVSADKNIQYF. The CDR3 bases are TGTGCCAGCAGCCAAGTTTCGGCAGATAAAAACATTCAGTACTTC.

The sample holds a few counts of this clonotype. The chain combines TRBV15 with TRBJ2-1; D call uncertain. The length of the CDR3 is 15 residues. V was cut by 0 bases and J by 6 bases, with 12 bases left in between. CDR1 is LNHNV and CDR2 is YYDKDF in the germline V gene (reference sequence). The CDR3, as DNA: TGTGCCACCAGCAGAGATGGTTTAGTAGGCAATGAGCAGTTCTTC. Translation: CATSRDGLVGNEQFF.

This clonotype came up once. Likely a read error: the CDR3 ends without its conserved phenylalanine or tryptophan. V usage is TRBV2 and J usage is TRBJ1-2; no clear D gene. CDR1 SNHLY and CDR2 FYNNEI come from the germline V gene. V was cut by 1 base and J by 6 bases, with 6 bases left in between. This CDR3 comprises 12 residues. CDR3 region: CASSEGPNGYTL. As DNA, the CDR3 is TGTGCCAGCAGTGAAGGCCCGAATGGCTACACCCTC.

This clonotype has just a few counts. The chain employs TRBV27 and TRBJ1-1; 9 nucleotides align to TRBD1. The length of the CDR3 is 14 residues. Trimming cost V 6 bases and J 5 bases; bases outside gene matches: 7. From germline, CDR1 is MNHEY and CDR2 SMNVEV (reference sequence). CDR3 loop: CASRIQGAGTEAFF. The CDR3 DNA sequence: TGTGCCAGCAGGATACAGGGGGCAGGGACTGAAGCTTTCTTT.